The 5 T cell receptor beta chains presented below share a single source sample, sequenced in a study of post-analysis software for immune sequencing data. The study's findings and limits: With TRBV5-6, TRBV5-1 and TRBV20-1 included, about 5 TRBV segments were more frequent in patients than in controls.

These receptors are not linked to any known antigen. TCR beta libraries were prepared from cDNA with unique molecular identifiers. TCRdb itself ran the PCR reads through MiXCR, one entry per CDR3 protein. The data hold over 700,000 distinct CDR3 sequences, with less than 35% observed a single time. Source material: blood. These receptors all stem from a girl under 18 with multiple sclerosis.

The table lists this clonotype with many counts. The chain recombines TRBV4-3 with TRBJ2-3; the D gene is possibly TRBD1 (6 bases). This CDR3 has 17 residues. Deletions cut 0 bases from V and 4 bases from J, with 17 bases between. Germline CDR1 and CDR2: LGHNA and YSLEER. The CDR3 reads CASSQDGQGIRADTQYF. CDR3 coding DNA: TGCGCCAGCAGCCAAGATGGGCAGGGGATTCGGGCAGATACGCAGTATTTT.

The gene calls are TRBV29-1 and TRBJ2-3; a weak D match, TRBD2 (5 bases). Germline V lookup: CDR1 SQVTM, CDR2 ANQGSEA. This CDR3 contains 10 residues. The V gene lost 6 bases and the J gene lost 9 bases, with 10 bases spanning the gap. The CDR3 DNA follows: TGCAGCGTGCGGGTGGAGACGCAGTATTTT. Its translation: CSVRVETQYF.

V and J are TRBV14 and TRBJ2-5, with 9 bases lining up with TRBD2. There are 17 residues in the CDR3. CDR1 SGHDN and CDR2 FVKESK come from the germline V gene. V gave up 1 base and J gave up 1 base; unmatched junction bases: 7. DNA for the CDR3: TGTGCCAGCAGCCAAGCGTCCCTAGCGGGAAGCCAAGAGACCCAGTACTTC. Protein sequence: CASSQASLAGSQETQYF.

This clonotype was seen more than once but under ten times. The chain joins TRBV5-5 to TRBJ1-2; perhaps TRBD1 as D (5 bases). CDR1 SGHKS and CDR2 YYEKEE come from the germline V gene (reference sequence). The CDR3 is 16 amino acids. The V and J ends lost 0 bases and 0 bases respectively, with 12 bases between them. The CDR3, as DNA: TGTGCCAGCAGCTTGGAGCTCAGGGAAGCTAACTATGGCTACACCTTC. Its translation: CASSLELREANYGYTF.

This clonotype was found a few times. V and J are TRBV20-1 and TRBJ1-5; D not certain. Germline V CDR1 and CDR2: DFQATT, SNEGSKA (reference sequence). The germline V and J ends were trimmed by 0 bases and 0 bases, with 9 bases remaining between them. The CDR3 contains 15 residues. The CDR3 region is CSARDAPYSNQPQHF. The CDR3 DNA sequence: TGCAGTGCTAGAGATGCTCCCTATAGCAATCAGCCCCAGCATTTT.